The 3 T cell receptor beta chains in this list originate from one sample, sequenced in a study of blood T cells in healthy people across ages. With a J-beta primer mix and a sample-barcoded 5' primer, a second PCR ran about 7 to 12 cycles. Each CDR3 protein gets one entry after TCRdb re-called the 5' RACE reads with MiXCR. The sample lists 1.5 million to 2 million distinct CDR3 sequences; roughly 32% were seen once. Sequenced sample: blood. These receptor sequences come from a woman younger than 45 in good health.

This chain connects TRBV27 to TRBJ2-7; possibly TRBD1 or TRBD2 for D (6 bases each). The CDR3 length is 15 residues. V lost 1 base and J 4 bases, leaving 14 bases between the germline ends. The germline V gene has CDR1 MNHEY and CDR2 SMNVEV (reference sequence). The CDR3 DNA is TGTGCCAGCAGTTTATGTGGGGGGCAGAGGTACGAGCAGTACTTC. Translating it yields CASSLCGGQRYEQYF.

The rearrangement links TRBV7-9 to TRBJ2-1; weak D call: TRBD2 (6 bases). Trimming left V 2 bases short and J 4 bases short, with 15 bases between. The CDR3 sequence is 16 residues long. Germline CDR1 and CDR2: SEHNR and FQNEAQ (reference sequence). CDR3 DNA sequence: TGTGCCAGCAGCTTAATCGCGGGAATGGAGTACAATGAGCAGTTCTTC. It codes for CASSLIAGMEYNEQFF.

As for this clonotype: The junction does not match germline at one end; this may be a read error. V gene TRBV10-3 combines with J gene TRBJ2-1, with TRBD1 matching over 9 bases. The CDR3 is made up of 14 amino acids. CDR1 is ENHRY, CDR2 SYGVKD, per germline. The CDR3 DNA reads TGTGCCATCAGCGGGGACAGGGAGAACAATGGGCAGTTCTTC. This translates into CAISGDRENNGQFF.